A selection of T cell receptor beta chains follows, all from one sample in a study of blood T cells in healthy people across ages. Each CDR3 protein is one row after TCRdb ran MiXCR on the 5' RACE reads. The table records approximately 580,000 distinct CDR3 sequences, 24% of them present only once. These same data were also listed under a study on T cells of mothers and their children.

Sequencing was carried out using blood. The receptors were sampled from a boy between 5 and 17 years old in good health. Each CDR3 is given with its conserved first and last residue. Each record gives: D gene, J gene, V gene, clone size, CDR3 protein, CDR3 DNA. The D gene is left open where the match is weak. Clone size, where shown, is once, few, many, or a class for clones that have expanded.

- TRBJ2-1 TRBV4-3 - CASSQDRGRRNEQFF TGCGCCAGCAGCCAAGACAGGGGAAGGCGCAATGAGCAGTTCTTC
- TRBJ2-5 TRBV5-1 many CASSLSGARQETQYF TGCGCCAGCAGCCTTTCCGGGGCCCGACAAGAGACCCAGTACTTC
- TRBJ2-1 TRBV4-3 - CASSQVIGNEQFF TGCGCCAGCAGCCAAGTCATCGGGAATGAGCAGTTCTTC
TRBD1 TRBJ2-7 TRBV20-1 few CSASSSDRAPEQYF TGCAGTGCTAGTAGTTCCGACAGGGCTCCCGAGCAGTACTTC
- TRBJ1-1 TRBV16 few CASNQTSFGEAFF TGTGCCAGCAACCAAACTTCCTTCGGGGAAGCTTTCTTT
- TRBJ2-7 TRBV20-1 - CSASKDTSGEQYF TGCAGTGCGAGCAAGGACACATCGGGTGAGCAGTACTTC
- TRBJ2-1 TRBV5-1 - CASSGGGGQFF TGCGCCAGCAGCGGAGGGGGAGGGCAGTTCTTC
- TRBJ1-4 TRBV4-1 - CASSPQGFGGGFKEKLFF TGCGCCAGCAGCCCACAGGGTTTCGGCGGAGGGTTTAAGGAAAAACTGTTTTTT
- TRBJ2-3 TRBV7-2 few CASSRSPLHTQYF TGTGCCAGCAGCCGATCCCCCCTCCATACGCAGTATTTT
- TRBJ2-7 TRBV20-1 - CSAAWEEQYF TGCAGTGCTGCCTGGGAGGAGCAGTACTTC
- TRBJ2-7 TRBV7-2 few CASSRSGQIYEQYF TGTGCCAGCAGCCGAAGCGGACAGATCTACGAGCAGTACTTC
- TRBJ2-7 TRBV3-1 - CASSQVRTSYEQYF TGTGCCAGCAGCCAAGTCCGGACGAGCTACGAGCAGTACTTC
- TRBJ2-6 TRBV28 many CASSPKYSGANVLTF TGTGCCAGCAGCCCTAAATACTCTGGGGCCAACGTCCTGACTTTC
- TRBJ2-1 TRBV28 - CASSYPLDERGSYNEQFF TGTGCCAGCAGTTACCCACTTGATGAGAGAGGCTCCTACAATGAGCAGTTCTTC
- TRBJ1-1 TRBV30 few CAWSTLTGVGTEAFF TGTGCCTGGAGTACCCTGACCGGGGTCGGCACTGAAGCTTTCTTT
- TRBJ1-4 TRBV11-2 few CASSLDPLDSPNEKLFF TGTGCCAGCAGCTTAGATCCATTGGACAGCCCTAATGAAAAACTGTTTTTT
- TRBJ2-1 TRBV4-3 few CASSQNQGQWDEQFF TGCGCCAGCAGCCAAAACCAGGGGCAGTGGGATGAGCAGTTCTTC
- TRBJ2-1 TRBV27 - CASSAGSPHNEQFF TGTGCCAGCAGTGCAGGGTCACCGCACAATGAGCAGTTCTTC
- TRBJ2-1 TRBV28 - CASSFRGRRDNEQFF TGTGCCAGCAGTTTTAGAGGCAGGAGAGACAATGAGCAGTTCTTC
- TRBJ2-7 TRBV7-2 - CASSSRGQSFISYEQYF TGTGCCAGCAGCTCTCGTGGACAGTCCTTTATCTCCTACGAGCAGTACTTC
- TRBJ1-6 TRBV21-1 once CASSKGQGILYNSPLHF TGTGCCAGCAGCAAGGGACAGGGGATTCTCTATAATTCACCCCTCCACTTT
TRBD1 TRBJ1-1 TRBV9 few CASSDRGGDTEAFF TGTGCCAGCAGCGACAGGGGAGGCGACACTGAAGCTTTCTTT